Below are 6 T cell receptor beta chains sequenced from a single sample in a study of T cell repertoires in cytomegalovirus infection. TCRdb independently ran MiXCR on the reads; one entry per CDR3 protein. The sample has about 150,000 distinct CDR3 sequences; over 25% are singletons. For these TCRs, the target antigens are not known. The sample in question was CD8+ T cells from cultured PBMCs, obtained from culture after CMV antigen stimulation. The receptors here all came from a human donor in good health (CMV status not recorded). Some clones in this sample may be carry-over from other donors' samples.

Ten or more counts support this clonotype. V usage is TRBV27 and J usage is TRBJ1-1; 9 nucleotides match TRBD1. Per germline, CDR1 MNHEY and CDR2 SMNVEV (reference sequence). The CDR3 consists of 14 residues. V lost 5 bases to trimming and J lost 8 bases; unmatched junction nucleotides: 9. CDR3 DNA: TGTGCCAGCAGTCGAGGGGACAGGGCGGCCGAAGCTTTCTTT. Its translation is CASSRGDRAAEAFF.

The J gene is TRBJ2-1, the V gene TRBV5-4; 7 bases agree with TRBD2. Looked up from germline, CDR1 is SGHNT and CDR2 is YYREEE (reference sequence). This CDR3 has 15 residues. J lost 7 bases, V lost 4 bases, and 11 bases had no gene match. CDR3: CASSPLLGGSNEQFF. CDR3 bases: TGTGCCAGCAGCCCTCTCCTGGGGGGGTCAAATGAGCAGTTCTTC.

The chain has TRBV4-1 and TRBJ2-1; perhaps TRBD2 as D (6 bases). The CDR3 sequence is 16 residues long. Germline values: CDR1 MGHRA, CDR2 YSYEKL. V lost 1 base and J lost 2, with 12 bases in between. Here the CDR3 DNA reads TGCGCCAGCAGCCAAGGAGAGGGCGGGGCCTACAATGAGCAGTTCTTC. Its protein is CASSQGEGGAYNEQFF.

The V gene is TRBV27, the J gene TRBJ1-5; no definite D call. Germline V gene sequence: CDR1 MNHEY, CDR2 SMNVEV (reference sequence). The CDR3 consists of 14 residues. The V end lost 6 bases, the J end lost 0 bases, and 9 bases lay between the germline ends. CDR3 amino acids: CASSDTYSNQPQHF. The CDR3 nucleotides are TGTGCCAGCAGCGACACTTATAGCAATCAGCCCCAGCATTTT.

V gene TRBV6-2 or TRBV6-3 combines with J gene TRBJ2-1, with D tentatively TRBD2 (5 bases). The CDR3 has 13 residues. V dropped 5 bases and J dropped 3 bases, with 8 bases sitting between them. Germline loops: CDR1 MNHEY, CDR2 SVGEGT. The CDR3 sequence is CASSLDYYNEQFF. CDR3 nucleotides: TGTGCCAGCAGTCTAGACTACTACAATGAGCAGTTCTTC.

This clonotype was recorded a few times. The V call is TRBV7-3, the J call TRBJ2-1; 13 bases agree with TRBD2. Per the germline V gene, CDR1 is SGHTA and CDR2 is FQGTGA. V gave up 5 bases and J gave up 10 bases; unmatched junction bases: 11. The CDR3 sequence is 16 residues long. In DNA form, the CDR3 reads TGTGCCAGCAGCCCGGGGACTAGCGGGGTCCTCGGAGAGCAGTTCTTC. It codes for CASSPGTSGVLGEQFF.